The next 20 T cell receptor beta chains were all read from a single sample in a study of blood T cell repertoires in COVID-19 (dated by TCRdb to the early 2020s). Library construction relied on the immunoSEQ multiplex PCR assay. The immuneACCESS repertoire file appears here via TCRdb, limited to in-frame rearrangements. These files lack a portion of the clones; in checked studies, under half of the deficit traces to unresolved V genes, and the cause of the others is not known. The table for this sample lists tens of thousands of clones; 81% of them were counted only once. The ten top clones hold around 3.2% of the sample. Source material: peripheral blood. The receptors come from a man in his 70s with COVID-19, enrolled during active disease.

This chain connects TRBV19 to TRBJ1-1; maybe TRBD1 (6 bases). Germline V gene lookup returns CDR1 LNHDA and CDR2 SQIVND (reference sequence). The CDR3 length is 14 residues. Trimming removed 3 bases at V and 4 bases at J, with 12 bases between. The CDR3 nucleotides are TGTGCCAGTAGTATGCTTGGGGGCCGCACTGAAGCTTTCTTT. It specifies CASSMLGGRTEAFF. Full variable domain (rest looked up from reference TRBV19 and TRBJ1-1): DGGITQSPKYLFRKEGQNVTLSCEQNLNHDAMYWYRQDPGQGLRLIYYSQIVNDFQKGDIAEGYSVSREKKESFPLTVTSAQKNPTAFYLCASSMLGGRTEAFFGQGTRLTVV.

The gene calls are TRBV12-3 or TRBV12-4 and TRBJ1-2; 9 bases map to TRBD1. The CDR3 spans 13 residues. Trimming removed 3 bases from V and 7 bases from J; junction bases left unmatched: 3. This chain's CDR3 is CASSFTGGFGYTF. The CDR3 DNA reads as TGTGCCAGCAGTTTTACAGGGGGCTTTGGCTACACCTTC.

The V gene is TRBV5-1, the J gene TRBJ2-1, with 14 positions matching TRBD2. The CDR3 is 14 amino acids. V gave up 3 bases and J gave up 7 bases; unmatched junction bases: 0. The germline V gene encodes CDR1 SGHRS and CDR2 YFSETQ. The CDR3 DNA sequence: TGCGCCAGCAGCTGGACTAGCGGGGGGAATGAGCAGTTCTTC. It translates to CASSWTSGGNEQFF.

This clone was detected a few times. CDR3: CASSRSGRAGTDTQYF. Written as DNA, the CDR3 is TGTGCCAGCAGTCGGAGCGGGAGGGCCGGTACAGATACGCAGTATTTT. V gene TRBV2 combines with J gene TRBJ2-3, with 10 bases lining up with TRBD2. After removal of 5 bases from V and 3 bases from J, the junction contained 8 bases not matched to a gene. Looked up from germline, CDR1 is SNHLY and CDR2 is FYNNEI. The CDR3 extends over 16 amino acids.

This chain uses TRBV7-2 with TRBJ1-6, with 9 bases fitting TRBD1. Germline V gene data show CDR1 as SGHTA and CDR2 as FQGNSA. V shed 6 bases, J shed 4 bases, and the junction held 10 bases outside the gene matches. This CDR3 comprises 17 residues. CDR3 region: CASSRQGVGSYNSPLHF. The DNA for the CDR3 is TGTGCCAGCAGTCGACAGGGGGTAGGATCGTATAATTCACCCCTCCACTTT.

The chain combines TRBV13 with TRBJ2-7; 15 bases align to TRBD2. Germline trimming cut 5 bases from V and 1 base from J; bases unmatched to any gene: 12. CDR3 length equals 19 residues. Germline V lookup: CDR1 PRHDT, CDR2 FYEKMQ (reference sequence). The CDR3 sequence is CASSIYPGTSGRFSYEQYF. The CDR3 DNA reads TGTGCCAGCAGCATATACCCCGGGACTAGCGGGAGGTTTTCCTACGAGCAGTACTTC.

This chain joins TRBV5-1 and TRBJ2-7, with D perhaps TRBD1 (6 bases). V was shortened by 0 bases and J by 2 bases, with 9 bases between the two germline ends. Germline CDR1 is SGHRS and CDR2 is YFSETQ. The CDR3 has 14 residues. CDR3 nucleotide sequence: TGCGCCAGCAGCTTGGGGGGGCGAACCTACGAGCAGTACTTC. Translating gives CASSLGGRTYEQYF.

The V call is TRBV11-1, the J call TRBJ2-2; 7 bases agree with TRBD2. The CDR3 extends over 15 amino acids. Germline values: CDR1 SGHAT, CDR2 FQDESV (reference sequence). J was trimmed by 1 base and V by 10 bases; bases with no gene match: 9. The chain's CDR3 is CATPGRERNTGELFF. The CDR3 DNA reads as TGTGCCACCCCGGGGAGGGAGAGGAACACCGGGGAGCTGTTTTTT.

This sequence joins TRBV10-3 and TRBJ2-7; 12 positions agree with TRBD2. The J segment lost 4 bases and the V segment lost 0 bases, leaving 7 bases of the junction unmatched. Germline values: CDR1 ENHRY, CDR2 SYGVKD. There are 17 residues in the CDR3. The CDR3 loop reads CAISESGRTSGAYEQYF. CDR3 DNA sequence: TGTGCCATCAGTGAGTCGGGGAGGACTAGCGGGGCTTACGAGCAGTACTTC.

The V and J genes are TRBV7-9 and TRBJ1-2; D possibly corresponds to TRBD1 (6 bases). The CDR3 is made up of 13 amino acids. Germline V gene lookup returns CDR1 SEHNR and CDR2 FQNEAQ (reference sequence). Trimming cost V 4 bases and J 7 bases, with 13 bases left between them. This CDR3 reads CASSSTLGAGYTF. The CDR3 DNA is TGTGCCAGCAGCTCCACCCTGGGGGCTGGCTACACCTTC.

The chain carries TRBV11-2 and TRBJ2-2; no reliable D call. Trimming took off 0 bases at V and 8 bases at J, with 13 bases between the two ends. CDR3 length: 15 residues. Germline V gene sequence: CDR1 SGHAT, CDR2 FQNNGV. The CDR3 DNA sequence: TGTGCCAGCAGCTTAGAGCCTAGTGGTACTGGGGAGCTGTTTTTT. This gives the protein CASSLEPSGTGELFF.

The chain is built from TRBV28 and TRBJ2-1; 10 bases are a match to TRBD1. V shed 4 bases and J 0 bases; nucleotides not matched to a gene: 15. This CDR3 contains 20 residues. CDR1 is MDHEN, CDR2 SYDVKM, per germline. CDR3 amino acids: CASSSSTGGARLSSYNEQFF. Here the CDR3 DNA reads TGTGCCAGCAGTTCGTCGACAGGGGGCGCGCGGTTAAGCTCCTACAATGAGCAGTTCTTC.

The rearrangement joins TRBV9 to TRBJ2-2; 10 bases agree with TRBD2. V was pared by 0 bases and J by 7 bases, with 6 bases of the junction left unmatched. From germline, CDR1 is SGDLS and CDR2 YYNGEE. The CDR3 is made up of 16 amino acids. The CDR3, as DNA: TGTGCCAGCAGCGTAGTCAGCGGGAGGGCCAGCGGGGAGCTGTTTTTT. This gives the protein CASSVVSGRASGELFF.

This clone occurred once. The chain couples TRBV7-2 to TRBJ2-7, with 10 bases aligning to TRBD2. J was trimmed by 0 bases and V by 5 bases; bases with no gene match: 4. The germline V gene encodes CDR1 SGHTA and CDR2 FQGNSA. CDR3 length: 15 amino acids. CDR3: CASSESSGSSYEQYF. The CDR3 DNA sequence: TGTGCCAGCAGCGAATCTAGCGGGAGCTCCTACGAGCAGTACTTC.

The J gene is TRBJ2-3, the V gene TRBV5-1; 10 positions agree with TRBD1. Germline loops: CDR1 SGHRS, CDR2 YFSETQ. Losses at the gene ends were 4 bases for V and 3 bases for J; bases not matched to a gene: 2. CDR3 length: 14 residues. The chain's CDR3 is CASSPGQGTDTQYF. DNA for the CDR3: TGCGCCAGCAGCCCGGGACAGGGGACAGATACGCAGTATTTT.

CDR3 sequence: CASSQERQGNFNNSPLHF. For the CDR3, the DNA is TGCGCCAGCAGCCAAGAAAGACAGGGAAACTTTAATAATTCACCCCTCCACTTT. V gene TRBV4-3 combines with J gene TRBJ1-6, with 7 bases fitting TRBD1. Per germline, CDR1 LGHNA and CDR2 YSLEER. There are 18 residues in the CDR3. The V segment lost 0 bases and the J segment 5 bases; nucleotides outside the gene matches: 10.

The rearrangement joins TRBV5-6 to TRBJ1-5, with D unclear. The CDR3 extends over 15 amino acids. V dropped 3 bases and J dropped 6 bases, with 16 bases sitting between them. CDR1 is SGHDT, CDR2 YYEEEE, per germline. For the CDR3, the DNA is TGTGCCAGCAGCTCCAGGACTCTCCGGGGTCAGCCCCAGCATTTT. Translating gives CASSSRTLRGQPQHF.

The chain couples TRBV24-1 to TRBJ2-2; the match to TRBD1 covers 8 bases. Trimming removed 9 bases from V and 4 bases from J; junction bases left unmatched: 6. Germline V gene sequence: CDR1 KGHDR, CDR2 SFDVKD. CDR3 length: 14 amino acids. The CDR3 spells CATGGQGPTGELFF. DNA of the CDR3: TGTGCCACCGGAGGACAGGGTCCCACCGGGGAGCTGTTTTTT.

J is TRBJ2-3 and V is TRBV19; D may be TRBD2 (5 bases). V lost 3 bases, J lost 0 bases, and 16 bases lay in between. The germline CDR1 and CDR2 sequences are LNHDA and SQIVND (reference sequence). The CDR3 covers 17 residues. The DNA of the CDR3 is TGTGCCAGTAGTATTGGTCTCGGGATTGGGAGCACAGATACGCAGTATTTT. Its translation: CASSIGLGIGSTDTQYF. Looking up the rest from reference TRBV19 and TRBJ2-3 gives the full variable domain: DGGITQSPKYLFRKEGQNVTLSCEQNLNHDAMYWYRQDPGQGLRLIYYSQIVNDFQKGDIAEGYSVSREKKESFPLTVTSAQKNPTAFYLCASSIGLGIGSTDTQYFGPGTRLTVL.

The CDR3 sequence: CASSQGLRLAELTDTQYF. For the CDR3, the DNA is TGTGCCAGCAGCCAAGGCCTCAGACTAGCGGAGCTCACAGATACGCAGTATTTT. The rearrangement joins TRBV4-2 to TRBJ2-3, with 9 bases lining up with TRBD2. Germline CDR1 LGHNA, CDR2 YNFKEQ. V dropped 1 base and J dropped 2; count of bases not matched to a gene: 10. CDR3 size: 18 residues.